This paragraph covers one TCR beta chain sequence. The antigen is not known. The sample originates from a study of cytomegalovirus exposure and HLA in healthy donors. Whole-study context: Unique TCRs numbering around 80 million, obtained from HLA-typed donors, made up an early data release. In terms of ancestry, the Caucasian-associated cluster contained roughly 81% of the approximately 420 genotyped donors. Study-wide findings and caveats: Later genetic work tied a missense DCLRE1C variant to beta-chain V and J trimming.

The donors comprised healthy bone marrow donors. The PCR used 60 Vbeta and 13 Jbeta primers. Only in-frame clones appear in the TCRdb table, and some are missing; sequencing was by immunoSEQ multiplex PCR. Of some 130,000 clones in the sample, about 85% were seen once. Germline CDR1 SGHRS, CDR2 YFSETQ. CDR3 size: 16 residues. V lost 3 bases and J lost 5, with 21 bases in between. This receptor was taken from a female donor in good health and CMV-seronegative. The chain is built from TRBV5-1 and TRBJ2-7, with D tentatively TRBD1 (7 bases). What was sequenced was PBMCs. CDR3 residues: CASSSGTAGLGHEQYF. The CDR3 nucleotides read TGCGCCAGCAGCTCGGGGACAGCGGGCTTGGGTCACGAGCAGTACTTC.